This T cell receptor (beta chain) was observed in a study of blood T cells in healthy people across ages. As concerns this clonotype: Its antigen is not known.

Study observations and caveats: Whereas aged donors had fewer naive CD4+ cells, long-lived donors had more of them and higher diversity.

The second PCR ran about 7 to 12 cycles with a sample-barcoded 5' primer and J-beta primers. One entry per CDR3 protein, called by TCRdb with MiXCR from the 5' RACE reads. Of over a million distinct CDR3 sequences listed, roughly a quarter are singletons. The CDR3 is 12 residues long. CDR1 and CDR2 from the germline V gene are SQVTM and ANQGSEA. The same data also contributed to another study, on T cells of mothers and their children.

Sequenced: blood. The sequence derives from a girl aged 2-9 years in good health. The chain employs TRBV29-1 and TRBJ1-3, with no clear D. The CDR3 DNA reads as TGCGGCGGGCCGATCTCTGGAAACACCATATATTTT. Translation gives CGGPISGNTIYF.